The rows below give T cell receptor beta chains drawn from one sample of a study of cytomegalovirus exposure and HLA in healthy donors. Only in-frame clones appear in the TCRdb table, and some are missing; sequencing was by immunoSEQ multiplex PCR. The table for this sample gives around 50,000 clones. The sequenced material came from PBMCs. The receptors originated from a woman in her fifties or sixties in good health and CMV-seropositive. Both conserved end residues are trimmed from each CDR3. The order of the fields is V gene, D gene, J gene, CDR3 protein. D genes are given only for firm matches.

V gene: TRBV30
D gene: TRBD2
J gene: TRBJ2-3
CDR3 protein: AWSGGGGTDTQY

V gene: TRBV27
D gene: TRBD2
J gene: TRBJ2-7
CDR3 protein: ASSLDAGGSYEQY

V gene: TRBV4-3
D gene: NA
J gene: TRBJ1-4
CDR3 protein: ASSQDRGAQVNEKLF

V gene: TRBV6-5
D gene: NA
J gene: TRBJ2-7
CDR3 protein: ASSNSPYEQY

V gene: TRBV27
D gene: NA
J gene: TRBJ2-7
CDR3 protein: ASRAHRDLAYEQY

V gene: TRBV19
D gene: TRBD1
J gene: TRBJ1-2
CDR3 protein: ASSPDRAGYYGYT

V gene: TRBV5-1
D gene: NA
J gene: TRBJ2-3
CDR3 protein: ASRSASTGDTQY

V gene: TRBV11-2
D gene: TRBD1
J gene: TRBJ1-2
CDR3 protein: ASSLVDRGRGYGYT

V gene: TRBV7-2
D gene: TRBD2
J gene: TRBJ2-7
CDR3 protein: ASSLFGTSGSRGTNEQY

V gene: TRBV18
D gene: TRBD1
J gene: TRBJ2-7
CDR3 protein: ASSPEQGAEEQY

V gene: TRBV10-3
D gene: NA
J gene: TRBJ1-4
CDR3 protein: AISEQGWEKLF

V gene: TRBV19
D gene: TRBD1
J gene: TRBJ1-5
CDR3 protein: ASSARDREIFSNQPQH

V gene: TRBV5-4
D gene: NA
J gene: TRBJ2-1
CDR3 protein: ASSLPPAVYNEQF

V gene: TRBV10-3
D gene: TRBD2
J gene: TRBJ2-7
CDR3 protein: AISESGTSGTPKDQQY

V gene: TRBV25-1
D gene: TRBD2
J gene: TRBJ2-5
CDR3 protein: ASSESTSGQETQY

V gene: TRBV5-6
D gene: TRBD1
J gene: TRBJ1-2
CDR3 protein: ASSAPRDSENYT

V gene: TRBV7-9
D gene: TRBD2
J gene: TRBJ2-1
CDR3 protein: ASSYLAGARNEQF

V gene: TRBV6-6
D gene: TRBD1
J gene: TRBJ1-1
CDR3 protein: ASSSSDRVNTEAF

V gene: TRBV25-1
D gene: TRBD2
J gene: TRBJ2-3
CDR3 protein: ASSRSGSGTDTQY

V gene: TRBV7-2
D gene: TRBD1
J gene: TRBJ2-5
CDR3 protein: ASSHGDREQETQY

V gene: TRBV28
D gene: NA
J gene: TRBJ2-3
CDR3 protein: ASSPQGSTDTQY

V gene: TRBV11-2
D gene: NA
J gene: TRBJ1-1
CDR3 protein: ASTPGWNTEAF

V gene: TRBV7-9
D gene: NA
J gene: TRBJ1-4
CDR3 protein: ASSSLNEKLF

V gene: TRBV4-1
D gene: NA
J gene: TRBJ1-2
CDR3 protein: ASSQVAQGYGYT

V gene: TRBV6-5
D gene: TRBD2
J gene: TRBJ2-7
CDR3 protein: ASKGGGSGSYEQY

V gene: TRBV4-2
D gene: TRBD2
J gene: TRBJ2-5
CDR3 protein: ASSQGASGGQETQY

V gene: TRBV5-8
D gene: NA
J gene: TRBJ1-5
CDR3 protein: ASSFVRNQPQH

V gene: TRBV27
D gene: NA
J gene: TRBJ1-2
CDR3 protein: ASSSWTANYGYT

V gene: TRBV7-9
D gene: TRBD2
J gene: TRBJ2-2
CDR3 protein: ASSLTSVNTGELF

V gene: TRBV19
D gene: TRBD1
J gene: TRBJ2-7
CDR3 protein: ASSLGTANTLSYEQY

V gene: TRBV2
D gene: NA
J gene: TRBJ1-5
CDR3 protein: ASSPQSTGGFNQPQH

V gene: TRBV30
D gene: TRBD1
J gene: TRBJ1-1
CDR3 protein: AWSVGQGNTEAF

V gene: TRBV5-1
D gene: TRBD2
J gene: TRBJ2-1
CDR3 protein: ASSQTSGANNEQF

V gene: TRBV6-5
D gene: NA
J gene: TRBJ1-1
CDR3 protein: ASSYTGGGGTEAF

V gene: TRBV4-2
D gene: TRBD2
J gene: TRBJ2-7
CDR3 protein: ASSPSGGGRTYEQY

V gene: TRBV25-1
D gene: TRBD2
J gene: TRBJ2-5
CDR3 protein: ASSEGTSGSETQY

V gene: TRBV5-1
D gene: TRBD2
J gene: TRBJ2-5
CDR3 protein: ASSSGLAGETQY

V gene: TRBV5-5
D gene: TRBD2
J gene: TRBJ2-7
CDR3 protein: ASSLGGGISYEQY

V gene: TRBV7-9
D gene: TRBD1
J gene: TRBJ1-4
CDR3 protein: ASSSKGGFNEKLF

V gene: TRBV5-1
D gene: NA
J gene: TRBJ2-7
CDR3 protein: ASSGTGDFYEQY

V gene: TRBV19
D gene: TRBD1
J gene: TRBJ1-5
CDR3 protein: ASSTANRGANQPQH

V gene: TRBV18
D gene: NA
J gene: TRBJ2-7
CDR3 protein: ASSPFSGGYEQY

V gene: TRBV9
D gene: NA
J gene: TRBJ2-1
CDR3 protein: ASGAGGPINEQF

V gene: TRBV19
D gene: TRBD1
J gene: TRBJ2-1
CDR3 protein: ASSPGTASSYNEQF

V gene: TRBV6-5
D gene: NA
J gene: TRBJ1-1
CDR3 protein: ASSYDRGSTEAF

V gene: TRBV5-1
D gene: NA
J gene: TRBJ2-7
CDR3 protein: ASSLDRANGQY

V gene: TRBV7-9
D gene: NA
J gene: TRBJ2-7
CDR3 protein: ASSLNRAPYEQY

V gene: TRBV5-5
D gene: NA
J gene: TRBJ1-1
CDR3 protein: ASSFLRITEAF

V gene: TRBV19
D gene: NA
J gene: TRBJ2-3
CDR3 protein: ASTMTSSGTQY

V gene: TRBV29-1
D gene: TRBD1
J gene: TRBJ1-2
CDR3 protein: SVGGGSYGYT

V gene: TRBV6-5
D gene: TRBD1
J gene: TRBJ1-3
CDR3 protein: ASSRTGVGGNTIY

V gene: TRBV11-2
D gene: TRBD1
J gene: TRBJ1-1
CDR3 protein: ASSQRGDSSVMNTEAF

V gene: TRBV6-1
D gene: NA
J gene: TRBJ1-1
CDR3 protein: ASKQDRASSEAF

V gene: TRBV10-1
D gene: NA
J gene: TRBJ2-7
CDR3 protein: ASSEGREYEQY

V gene: TRBV5-1
D gene: NA
J gene: TRBJ2-2
CDR3 protein: ASSLGGFQAGELF

V gene: TRBV27
D gene: NA
J gene: TRBJ2-1
CDR3 protein: ASSLTGLPEQF

V gene: TRBV19
D gene: TRBD1
J gene: TRBJ1-1
CDR3 protein: ASYSTGKGTEAF